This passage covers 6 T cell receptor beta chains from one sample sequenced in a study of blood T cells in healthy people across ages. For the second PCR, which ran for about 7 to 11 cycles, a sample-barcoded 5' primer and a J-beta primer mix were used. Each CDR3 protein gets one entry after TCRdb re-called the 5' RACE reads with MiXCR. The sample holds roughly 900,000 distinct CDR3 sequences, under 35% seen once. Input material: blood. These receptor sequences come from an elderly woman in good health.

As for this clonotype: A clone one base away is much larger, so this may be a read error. The CDR3 loop is CASGGQARNIQYF. CDR3 coding DNA: TGTGCCAGCGGGGGACAGGCTAGAAACATTCAGTACTTC. The V call is TRBV28, the J call TRBJ2-4, with 8 bases aligning to TRBD1. V gave up 8 bases and J gave up 6 bases; unmatched junction bases: 6. Germline assignment: CDR1 MDHEN and CDR2 SYDVKM. The CDR3 is made up of 13 amino acids.

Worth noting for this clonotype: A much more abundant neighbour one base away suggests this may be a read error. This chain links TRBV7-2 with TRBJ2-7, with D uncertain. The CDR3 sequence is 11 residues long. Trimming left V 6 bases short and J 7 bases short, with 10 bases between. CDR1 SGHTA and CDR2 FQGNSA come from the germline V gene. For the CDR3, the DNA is TGTGCCAGCAGACTCGTCCGGGAGCAGTACTTC. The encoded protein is CASRLVREQYF.

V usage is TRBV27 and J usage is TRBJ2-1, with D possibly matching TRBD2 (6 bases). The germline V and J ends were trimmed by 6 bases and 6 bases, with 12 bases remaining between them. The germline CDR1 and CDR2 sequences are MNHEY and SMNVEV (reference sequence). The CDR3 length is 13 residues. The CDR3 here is CASSRAGCNEQFF. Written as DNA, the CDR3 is TGTGCCAGCAGCCGCGCGGGGTGCAATGAGCAGTTCTTC.

The CDR3 DNA reads TGTGCCAGCAGTTACTTTGGCGGGACAGGGGGAGTCGAGCAGTACTTC. Amino acids: CASSYFGGTGGVEQYF. The chain links TRBV6-5 to TRBJ2-7; TRBD1 matches 11 bases. Germline V gene data show CDR1 as MNHEY and CDR2 as SVGAGI. CDR3 size: 16 residues. The ends lost 1 base at V and 6 bases at J; junction bases unmatched: 8.

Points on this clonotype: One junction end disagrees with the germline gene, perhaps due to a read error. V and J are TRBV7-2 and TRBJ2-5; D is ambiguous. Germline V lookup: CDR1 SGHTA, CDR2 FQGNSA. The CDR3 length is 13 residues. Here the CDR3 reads CTSSQSDQETRYF. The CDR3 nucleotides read TGTACCAGCAGCCAATCCGATCAAGAGACCCGGTACTTC.

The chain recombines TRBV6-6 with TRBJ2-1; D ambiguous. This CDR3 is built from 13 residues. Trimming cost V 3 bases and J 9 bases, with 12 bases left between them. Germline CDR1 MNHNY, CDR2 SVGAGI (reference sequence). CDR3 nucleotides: TGTGCCAGCAGTTATTTGGAGAGTAGTGAGCAGTTCTTC. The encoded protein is CASSYLESSEQFF.